This T cell receptor beta chain was documented in a study of human T cells and chemical hapten exposure. Across the whole study: The variation in per-sample TCR yields arose mainly from small differences in pooled library volumes. Study conclusions and caveats: After DPC sensitization, TCRs above 1 in 1000 frequency showed no change. Each of the donors had alopecia, so their immune responses may not resemble those of healthy people.

V was pared by 0 bases and J by 2 bases, with 8 bases of the junction left unmatched. The CDR3 is made up of 17 amino acids. From germline, CDR1 is SQVTM and CDR2 ANQGSEA. This clonotype showed up just a few times. Its cognate antigen is unknown. Regarding time point: patch test 1, 2 weeks after DPC sensitization. Treatment specified: therapeutic diphenylcyclopropenone sensitization with weekly scalp DPC. Suited to DPC and affected by alopecia, the donors ranged from 18 to 70 years old. TCRdb ran MiXCR on the RACE reads and lists one entry per CDR3 protein. The sample lists 300,000 to 450,000 distinct CDR3 sequences, approximately 4.4% occurring once.

This clonotype originated in a woman aged 45-59 years with alopecia areata. Some clones in this sample may be carry-over from other donors' samples. This specimen consisted of whole blood, obtained in connection with sensitization to the hapten diphenylcyclopropenone (DPC). This rearrangement joins TRBV29-1 to TRBJ2-1; 9 positions agree with TRBD2. The CDR3 DNA sequence: TGCAGCGTTGAAGATCATGGTAGCGGGAGTACCTACAATGAGCAGTTCTTC. This sequence encodes CSVEDHGSGSTYNEQFF.